This TCR beta chain was observed in a study of T cells after somatic rescue of genetic block. From germline, CDR1 is MNHEY and CDR2 SVGAGI. There are 12 residues in the CDR3. The J segment lost 8 bases and the V segment lost 4 bases, leaving 4 bases of the junction unmatched. Profiled with immunoSEQ multiplex PCR; TCRdb holds only in-frame clones, not every one. The data hold about 14,000 clones, with under 75% observed a single time. The sequenced sample was peripheral blood mononuclear cells (PBMCs). The J gene is TRBJ2-7, the V gene TRBV6-5, with 8 bases lining up with TRBD2. This receptor was identified in a boy younger than 18. CDR3 loop: CASSSGGGKQYF. DNA for the CDR3: TGTGCCAGCAGTTCGGGGGGGGGCAAGCAGTACTTC.